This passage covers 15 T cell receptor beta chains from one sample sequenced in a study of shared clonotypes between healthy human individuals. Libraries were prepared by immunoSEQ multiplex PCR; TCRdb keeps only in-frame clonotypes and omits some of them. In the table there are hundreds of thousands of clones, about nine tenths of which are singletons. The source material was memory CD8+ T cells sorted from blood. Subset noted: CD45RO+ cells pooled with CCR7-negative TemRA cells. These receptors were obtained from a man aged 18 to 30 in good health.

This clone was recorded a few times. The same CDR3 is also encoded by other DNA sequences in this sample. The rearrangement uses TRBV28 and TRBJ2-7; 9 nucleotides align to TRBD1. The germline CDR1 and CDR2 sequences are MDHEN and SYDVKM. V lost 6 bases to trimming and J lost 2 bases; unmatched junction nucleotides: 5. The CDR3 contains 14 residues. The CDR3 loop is CASSWTGETYEQYF. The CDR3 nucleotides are TGTGCCAGCAGCTGGACAGGGGAGACCTACGAGCAGTACTTC.

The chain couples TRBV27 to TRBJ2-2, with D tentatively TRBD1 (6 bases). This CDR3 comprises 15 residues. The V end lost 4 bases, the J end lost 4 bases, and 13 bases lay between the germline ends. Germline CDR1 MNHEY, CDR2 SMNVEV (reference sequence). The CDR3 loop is CASSYTGRPTGELFF. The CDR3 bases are TGTGCCAGCAGTTACACAGGGCGGCCCACCGGGGAGCTGTTTTTT.

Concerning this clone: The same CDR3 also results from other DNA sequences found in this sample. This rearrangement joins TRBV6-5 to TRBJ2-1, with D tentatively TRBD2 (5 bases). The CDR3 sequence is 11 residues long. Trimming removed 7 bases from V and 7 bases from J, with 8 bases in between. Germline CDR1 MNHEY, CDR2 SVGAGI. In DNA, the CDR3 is TGTGCCAGCACTTCGGGGAATGAGCAGTTCTTC. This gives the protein CASTSGNEQFF.

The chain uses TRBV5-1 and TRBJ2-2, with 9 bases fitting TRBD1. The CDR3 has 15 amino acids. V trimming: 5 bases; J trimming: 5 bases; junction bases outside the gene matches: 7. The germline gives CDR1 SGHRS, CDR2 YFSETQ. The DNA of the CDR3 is TGCGCCAGCAGAGACAGGGGGTGGAGGACCGGGGAGCTGTTTTTT. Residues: CASRDRGWRTGELFF.

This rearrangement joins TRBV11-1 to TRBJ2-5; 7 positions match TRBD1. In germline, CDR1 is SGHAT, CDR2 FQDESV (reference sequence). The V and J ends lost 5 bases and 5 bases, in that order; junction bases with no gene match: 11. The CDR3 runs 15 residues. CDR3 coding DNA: TGTGCCAGCAGCCCTACAGGGGTCCTTGGGGAGACCCAGTACTTC. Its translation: CASSPTGVLGETQYF. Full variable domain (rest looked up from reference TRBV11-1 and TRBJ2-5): EAEVAQSPRYKITEKSQAVAFWCDPISGHATLYWYRQILGQGPELLVQFQDESVVDDSQLPKDRFSAERLKGVDSTLKIQPAELGDSAMYLCASSPTGVLGETQYFGPGTRLLVL.

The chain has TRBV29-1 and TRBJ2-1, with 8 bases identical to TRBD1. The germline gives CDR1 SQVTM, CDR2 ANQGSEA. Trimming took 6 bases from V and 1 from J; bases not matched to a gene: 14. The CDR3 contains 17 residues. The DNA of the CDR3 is TGCAGCGTCGCAACTCCGATGGACAGGGCTTCCTACAATGAGCAGTTCTTC. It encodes CSVATPMDRASYNEQFF.

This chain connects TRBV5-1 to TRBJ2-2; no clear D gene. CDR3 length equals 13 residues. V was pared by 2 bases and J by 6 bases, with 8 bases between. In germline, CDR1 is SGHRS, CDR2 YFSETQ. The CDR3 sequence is CASSFPGPGELFF. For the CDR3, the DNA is TGCGCCAGCAGCTTTCCCGGACCCGGGGAGCTGTTTTTT. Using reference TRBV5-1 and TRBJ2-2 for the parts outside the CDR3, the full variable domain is KAGVTQTPRYLIKTRGQQVTLSCSPISGHRSVSWYQQTPGQGLQFLFEYFSETQRNKGNFPGRFSGRQFSNSRSEMNVSTLELGDSALYLCASSFPGPGELFFGEGSRLTVL.

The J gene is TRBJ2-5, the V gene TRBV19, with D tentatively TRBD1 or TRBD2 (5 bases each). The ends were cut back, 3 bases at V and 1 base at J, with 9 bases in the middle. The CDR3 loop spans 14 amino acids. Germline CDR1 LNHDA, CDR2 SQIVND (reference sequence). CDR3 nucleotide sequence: TGTGCCAGTAGTATCCCAGGGACCCAAGAGACCCAGTACTTC. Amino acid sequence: CASSIPGTQETQYF.

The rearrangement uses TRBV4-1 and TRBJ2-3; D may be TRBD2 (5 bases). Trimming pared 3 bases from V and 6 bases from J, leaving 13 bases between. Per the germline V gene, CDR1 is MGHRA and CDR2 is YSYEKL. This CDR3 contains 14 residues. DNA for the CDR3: TGCGCCAGCAGCCATCTTTCGGGATTGGATACGCAGTATTTT. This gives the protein CASSHLSGLDTQYF.

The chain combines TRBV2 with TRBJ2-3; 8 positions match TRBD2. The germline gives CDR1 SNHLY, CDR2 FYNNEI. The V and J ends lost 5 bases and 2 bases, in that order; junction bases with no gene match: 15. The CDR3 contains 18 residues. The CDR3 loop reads CASSLGGSGTRHTDTQYF. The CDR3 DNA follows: TGTGCCAGCAGTTTAGGAGGCTCCGGGACTAGGCACACAGATACGCAGTATTTT.

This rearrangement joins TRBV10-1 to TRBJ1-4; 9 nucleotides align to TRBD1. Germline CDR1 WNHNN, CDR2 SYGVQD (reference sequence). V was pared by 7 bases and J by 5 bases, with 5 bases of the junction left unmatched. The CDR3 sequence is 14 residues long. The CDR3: CASNHGTGNEKLFF. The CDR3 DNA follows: TGCGCCAGCAACCACGGGACAGGGAATGAAAAACTGTTTTTT.

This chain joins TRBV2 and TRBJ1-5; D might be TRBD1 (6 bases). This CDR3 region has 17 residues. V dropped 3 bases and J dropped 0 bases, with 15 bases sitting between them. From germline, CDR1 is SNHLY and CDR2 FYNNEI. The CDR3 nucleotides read TGTGCCAGCAGTGAGGCCGACAGGACCTATAGCAATCAGCCCCAGCATTTT. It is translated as CASSEADRTYSNQPQHF.

CDR3: CASSEPPSGELFF. CDR3 bases: TGTGCCAGCAGTGAACCCCCTTCCGGGGAGCTGTTTTTT. This chain links TRBV6-1 with TRBJ2-2, with D unresolved. The ends were cut back, 2 bases at V and 6 bases at J, with 7 bases in the middle. CDR1 and CDR2 (germline): MNHNS, SASEGT. The CDR3 is 13 residues long.

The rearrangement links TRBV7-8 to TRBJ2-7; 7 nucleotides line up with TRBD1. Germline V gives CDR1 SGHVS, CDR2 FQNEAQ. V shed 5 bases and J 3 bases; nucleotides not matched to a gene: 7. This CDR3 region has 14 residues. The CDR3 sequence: CASSPLWDSYEQYF. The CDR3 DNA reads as TGTGCCAGCAGCCCCCTCTGGGACAGCTACGAGCAGTACTTC.

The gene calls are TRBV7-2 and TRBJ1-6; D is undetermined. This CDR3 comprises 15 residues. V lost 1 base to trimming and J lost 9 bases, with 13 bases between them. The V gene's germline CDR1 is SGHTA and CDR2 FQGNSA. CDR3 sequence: CASSLVQVWSSPLHF. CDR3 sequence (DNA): TGTGCCAGCAGCTTAGTGCAGGTTTGGAGTTCACCCCTCCACTTT.